Following are 2 T cell receptor beta chains from one sample sequenced in a study of shared clonotypes between healthy human individuals. TCRdb keeps only in-frame clones here, not all; method: immunoSEQ multiplex PCR. The sample lists around 1,000,000 clones, approximately 75% occurring once. Sequencing used memory CD4+ T cells from PBMCs. Subset noted: CD45RA-negative fraction. These TCRs come from a man aged 18-30 years in good health. Some clones in this sample may be carry-over from other donors' samples.

For this clone: A far larger clone differs by one base, so this is likely a read error. The J gene is TRBJ1-1, the V gene TRBV29-1; D gene unclear. From germline, CDR1 is SQVTM and CDR2 ANQGSEA. Trimming left V 4 bases short and J 1 base short, with 13 bases between. The CDR3 runs to 14 residues. CDR3 nucleotide sequence: TGCAGCGTTGCCTCCGTGGCGTCGAACACTGAAGCTTTCTTT. This translates into CSVASVASNTEAFF.

V gene TRBV7-8 combines with J gene TRBJ2-1; D unclear. This CDR3 is built from 14 residues. Germline CDR1 SGHVS, CDR2 FQNEAQ. V was pared by 3 bases and J by 3 bases, with 9 bases between. The CDR3 DNA sequence: TGTGCCAGCAGCTTCGGCAGGAACTACAATGAGCAGTTCTTC. As protein: CASSFGRNYNEQFF.